This T cell receptor beta chain was identified in a study of CD8+ T cells in alopecia areata. Background on the study: At a dose of 5 to 10 mg twice daily, oral tofacitinib was given to treated patients.

Sequencing templates came from extracted RNA that was reverse transcribed into cDNA. Data came from immunoSEQ multiplex PCR; TCRdb stores just in-frame clones and leaves some out. This table has about 130,000 clones, 50% to 60% appearing once. Sorting of CD4+ and CD8+ T cells was performed on PBMCs. This CDR3 contains 14 residues. With V trimmed by 5 bases and J by 2 bases, 3 bases remained unmatched. From germline, CDR1 is SGHTA and CDR2 FQGNSA. The starting material was CD4+ T cells sorted from blood, obtained at week 0. The chain recombines TRBV7-2 with TRBJ1-2; 9 bases align to TRBD1. This TCR was recovered from a human donor with alopecia areata. The CDR3 DNA is TGTGCCAGCAGCGCCGGGACAGGGAACTATGGCTACACCTTC. This translates into CASSAGTGNYGYTF.